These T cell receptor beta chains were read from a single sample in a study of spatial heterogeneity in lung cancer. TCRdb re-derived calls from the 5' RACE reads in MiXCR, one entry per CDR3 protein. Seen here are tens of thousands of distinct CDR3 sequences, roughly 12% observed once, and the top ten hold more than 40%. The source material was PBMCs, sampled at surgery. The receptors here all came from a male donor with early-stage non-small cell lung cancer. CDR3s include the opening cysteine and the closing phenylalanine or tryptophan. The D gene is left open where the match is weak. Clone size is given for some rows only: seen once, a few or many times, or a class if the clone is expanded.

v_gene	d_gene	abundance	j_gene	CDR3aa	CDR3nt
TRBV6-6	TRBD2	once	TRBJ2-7	CASSSPRTSTYEQYF	TGTGCCAGCTCAAGCCCCAGGACTAGCACCTACGAGCAGTACTTC
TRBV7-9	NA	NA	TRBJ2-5	CASSERASQETQYF	TGTGCCAGCAGCGAGAGGGCCTCACAAGAGACCCAGTACTTC
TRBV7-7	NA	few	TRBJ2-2	CASSLGPSMGNTGELFF	TGTGCTAGCAGCTTAGGGCCAAGCATGGGGAACACCGGGGAGCTGTTTTTT
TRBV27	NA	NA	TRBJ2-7	CASSLSIGDEQYF	TGTGCCAGCAGTTTATCAATAGGGGACGAGCAGTACTTC
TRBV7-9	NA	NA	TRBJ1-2	CASSLDSYGYTF	TGTGCCAGCAGCTTAGACAGCTATGGCTACACCTTC
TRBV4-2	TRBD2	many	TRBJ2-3	CASSQEDSGRGTDTQYF	TGTGCCAGCAGCCAAGAGGATAGCGGGAGAGGCACAGATACGCAGTATTTT
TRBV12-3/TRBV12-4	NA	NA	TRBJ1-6	CASSFDGRENSPLHF	TGTGCCAGCAGTTTTGACGGGAGGGAGAATTCACCCCTCCACTTT
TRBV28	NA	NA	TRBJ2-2	CASSFGQLNTGELFF	TGTGCCAGCAGTTTTGGGCAGCTAAACACCGGGGAGCTGTTTTTT
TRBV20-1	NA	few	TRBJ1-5	CSAERGANQPQHF	TGCAGTGCAGAGAGGGGGGCTAATCAGCCCCAGCATTTT
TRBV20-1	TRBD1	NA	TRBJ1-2	CSAGNRGGANGYTF	TGCAGTGCCGGGAATAGAGGGGGCGCGAATGGCTACACCTTC
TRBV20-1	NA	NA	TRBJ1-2	CSAFRGLGYGYTF	TGCAGTGCCTTCCGGGGGCTTGGCTATGGCTACACCTTC
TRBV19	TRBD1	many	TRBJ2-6	CASSIPRDRISGANVLTF	TGTGCCAGTAGCATACCCCGGGACAGGATCTCTGGGGCCAACGTCCTGACTTTC
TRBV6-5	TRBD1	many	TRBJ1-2	CASRRLTGGENYGYTF	TGTGCCAGCAGGAGGTTGACAGGGGGTGAAAACTATGGCTACACCTTC
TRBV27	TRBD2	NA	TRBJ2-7	CASSLSTSETYEQYF	TGTGCCAGCAGTTTATCGACTAGCGAAACCTACGAGCAGTACTTC
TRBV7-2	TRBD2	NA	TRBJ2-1	CASSLRFSGTSGRLGEQFF	TGTGCCAGCAGCCTAAGATTCTCCGGGACTAGCGGGAGGTTAGGTGAGCAGTTCTTC
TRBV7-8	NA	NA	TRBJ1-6	CASSQGFNSPLHF	TGTGCCAGCAGCCAAGGGTTTAATTCACCCCTCCACTTT
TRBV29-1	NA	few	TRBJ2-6	CSVDRLGDSGANVLTF	TGCAGCGTTGACAGATTGGGTGACTCTGGGGCCAACGTCCTGACTTTC
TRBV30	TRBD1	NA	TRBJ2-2	CAWSLKTGLNTGELFF	TGTGCCTGGTCACTAAAGACAGGGCTGAACACCGGGGAGCTGTTTTTT
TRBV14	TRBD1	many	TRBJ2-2	CASSQDRTTGELFF	TGTGCCAGCAGCCAGGACAGGACCACCGGGGAGCTGTTTTTT
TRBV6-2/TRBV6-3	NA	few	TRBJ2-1	CASSSWGNEQFF	TGTGCCAGCAGTTCTTGGGGGAATGAGCAGTTCTTC
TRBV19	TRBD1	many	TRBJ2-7	CASSIRQGHHEQYF	TGTGCCAGTAGTATTCGACAGGGGCACCACGAGCAGTACTTC
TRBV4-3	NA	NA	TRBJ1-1	CASSQEQGAAEAFF	TGCGCCAGCAGCCAAGAGCAGGGAGCGGCCGAAGCTTTCTTT